This T cell receptor beta chain was profiled in a study of blood T cell repertoires in COVID-19. The germline CDR1 and CDR2 sequences are SGHAT and FQDESV (reference sequence). The CDR3 extends over 17 amino acids. V lost 0 bases to trimming and J lost 0 bases; unmatched junction nucleotides: 5. The repertoire was sequenced with immunoSEQ multiplex PCR; TCRdb's copy has only in-frame clones and lacks some. The sample carries tens of thousands of clones, approximately 67% recorded once. J is TRBJ2-1 and V is TRBV11-1, with TRBD2 matching over 7 bases. The receptor comes from a human donor in a cohort sampled during active COVID-19. Sequenced: peripheral blood. The DNA for the CDR3 is TGTGCCAGCAGCTTAGCAGTTGGCGGGAGCTCCTACAATGAGCAGTTCTTC. This encodes CASSLAVGGSSYNEQFF. The variable domain in full, completed from reference TRBV11-1 and TRBJ2-1, reads EAEVAQSPRYKITEKSQAVAFWCDPISGHATLYWYRQILGQGPELLVQFQDESVVDDSQLPKDRFSAERLKGVDSTLKIQPAELGDSAMYLCASSLAVGGSSYNEQFFGPGTRLTVL.